This TCR beta chain was profiled in a study of T cells in Graves' hyperthyroidism and ophthalmopathy. Overall study: Sampling of peripheral blood happened at initial diagnosis, prior to any treatment.

Amplification of TCR beta CDR3 regions used RNA as the template. HTBI primers were the set used in a first-round RT-PCR of the TCR CDR3. One entry per CDR3 protein, called by TCRdb with MiXCR from the multiplex PCR reads. The data hold under 800,000 distinct CDR3 sequences, with 12% to 15% observed a single time. On this clonotype itself: Its specificity is unknown.

CDR1 LNHNV and CDR2 YYDKDF come from the germline V gene (reference sequence). The CDR3 is made up of 13 amino acids. Trimming stripped 8 bases from V and 0 bases from J, with 10 bases between. Hyperthyroidism had been newly diagnosed in patients aged 18 to 65, and its duration was under 2 months. Clinical symptoms, serum thyroxine and TRAb, thyroid ultrasound and orbital computed tomography together formed the diagnostic basis. Overall study results and limits: Blood held most thyroid clonotypes expanded above 0.001 frequency.

The origin of this receptor is a young woman with Graves' hyperthyroidism. The V call is TRBV15, the J call TRBJ1-1, with D perhaps TRBD1 (5 bases). The sequenced sample was blood. CDR3: CATRRTLNTEAFF. In DNA form, the CDR3 reads TGTGCCACCCGGAGGACACTGAACACTGAAGCTTTCTTT. Full variable domain (outside the CDR3, taken from reference TRBV15 and TRBJ1-1): DAMVIQNPRYQVTQFGKPVTLSCSQTLNHNVMYWYQQKSSQAPKLLFHYYDKDFNNEADTPDNFQSRRPNTSFCFLDIRSPGLGDTAMYLCATRRTLNTEAFFGQGTRLTVV.